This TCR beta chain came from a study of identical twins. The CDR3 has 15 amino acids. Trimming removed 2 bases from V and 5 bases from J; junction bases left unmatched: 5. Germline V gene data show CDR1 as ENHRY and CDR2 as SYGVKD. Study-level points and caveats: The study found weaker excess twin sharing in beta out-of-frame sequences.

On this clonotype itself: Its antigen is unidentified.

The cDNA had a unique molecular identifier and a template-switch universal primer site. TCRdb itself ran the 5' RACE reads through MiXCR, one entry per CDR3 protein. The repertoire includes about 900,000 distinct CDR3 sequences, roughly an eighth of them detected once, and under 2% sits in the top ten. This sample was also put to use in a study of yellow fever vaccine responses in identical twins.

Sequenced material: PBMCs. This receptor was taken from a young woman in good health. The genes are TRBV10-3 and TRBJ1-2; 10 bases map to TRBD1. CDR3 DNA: TGTGCCATCAGTGAGGGGACAGGGGAATGGTATGGCTACACCTTC. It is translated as CAISEGTGEWYGYTF.